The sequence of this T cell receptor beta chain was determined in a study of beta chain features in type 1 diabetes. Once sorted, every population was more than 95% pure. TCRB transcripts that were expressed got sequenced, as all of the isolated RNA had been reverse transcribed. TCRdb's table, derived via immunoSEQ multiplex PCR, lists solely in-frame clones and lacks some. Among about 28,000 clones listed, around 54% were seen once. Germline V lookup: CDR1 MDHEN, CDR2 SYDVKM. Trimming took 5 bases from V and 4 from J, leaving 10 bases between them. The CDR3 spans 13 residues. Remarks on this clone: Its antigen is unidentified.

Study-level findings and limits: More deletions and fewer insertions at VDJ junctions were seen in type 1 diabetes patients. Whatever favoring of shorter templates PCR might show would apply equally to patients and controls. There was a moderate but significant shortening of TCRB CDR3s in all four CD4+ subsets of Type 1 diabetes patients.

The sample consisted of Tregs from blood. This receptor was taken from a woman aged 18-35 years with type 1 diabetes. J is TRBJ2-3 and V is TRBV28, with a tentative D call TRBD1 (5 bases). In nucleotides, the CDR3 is TGTGCCAGCAGTCGCCCAGGGCCAGATACGCAGTATTTT. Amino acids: CASSRPGPDTQYF.